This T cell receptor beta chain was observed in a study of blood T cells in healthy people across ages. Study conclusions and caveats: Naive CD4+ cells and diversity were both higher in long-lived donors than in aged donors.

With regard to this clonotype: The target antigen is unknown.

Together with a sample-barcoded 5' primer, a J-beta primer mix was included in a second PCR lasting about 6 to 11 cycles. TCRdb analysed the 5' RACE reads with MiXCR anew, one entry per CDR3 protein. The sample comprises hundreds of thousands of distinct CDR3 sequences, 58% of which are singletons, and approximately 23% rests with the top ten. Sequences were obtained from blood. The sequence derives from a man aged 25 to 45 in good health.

Written as DNA, the CDR3 is TGCGCCAGCATCGGAGAGCTAGCGGGACACAATGAGCAGTTCTTC. Protein: CASIGELAGHNEQFF. This sequence joins TRBV5-1 and TRBJ2-1; 9 bases map to TRBD2. The CDR3 sequence is 15 residues long. CDR1 and CDR2 from the germline V gene are SGHRS and YFSETQ. V shed 6 bases, J shed 5 bases, and the junction held 9 bases outside the gene matches. The whole variable domain, filled in from reference TRBV5-1 and TRBJ2-1, reads KAGVTQTPRYLIKTRGQQVTLSCSPISGHRSVSWYQQTPGQGLQFLFEYFSETQRNKGNFPGRFSGRQFSNSRSEMNVSTLELGDSALYLCASIGELAGHNEQFFGPGTRLTVL.